Listed here are 26 T cell receptor beta chains from one sample, sequenced in a study of cytomegalovirus exposure and HLA in healthy donors (dated by TCRdb to the late 2010s). Library preparation was by the immunoSEQ multiplex PCR assay. A mixture of 60 forward primers for TCR Vbeta segments and 13 reverse primers for TCR Jbeta segments was used in the multiplex PCR. In TCRdb, the immuneACCESS table is reduced to in-frame sequences with V and J assigned. These tables do not hold every clone; where another copy was compared, an unresolved V gene accounts for under half, and the others remain unexplained. In this sample the table shows roughly 130,000 clones, about three fifths of which occur a single time. The biggest ten clones account for around 1.9% of the sample. Sequences were obtained from PBMCs. The receptors here all came from a male donor in good health and CMV-seronegative.

The V gene is TRBV28, the J gene TRBJ1-1, with D unresolved. CDR3 length: 16 amino acids. Trimming removed 6 bases from V and 0 bases from J, with 17 bases in between. CDR1 is MDHEN, CDR2 SYDVKM, per germline. The chain's CDR3 is CASSRPPGELNTEAFF. Written as DNA, the CDR3 is TGTGCCAGCAGCCGTCCCCCAGGTGAACTGAACACTGAAGCTTTCTTT.

This clone was seen more than once but under ten times. The chain carries TRBV20-1 and TRBJ2-1; no definite D call. Trimming took 5 bases from V and 10 from J, leaving 12 bases between them. The CDR3 covers 11 residues. CDR1 DFQATT and CDR2 SNEGSKA come from the germline V gene (reference sequence). CDR3: CSAEPFGEQFF. The CDR3 DNA sequence: TGCAGTGCTGAACCCTTCGGGGAGCAGTTCTTC.

This clone was seen only a few times. The chain couples TRBV7-6 to TRBJ1-6; D unresolved. The V gene lost 5 bases and the J gene lost 0 bases, with 14 bases spanning the gap. The CDR3 consists of 17 residues. Germline V lookup: CDR1 SGHVS, CDR2 FNYEAQ. The CDR3 region has the DNA TGTGCCAGCAGCCCATTTATCAAGAGCTCCTATAATTCACCCCTCCACTTT. The encoded protein is CASSPFIKSSYNSPLHF.

This rearrangement joins TRBV7-6 to TRBJ2-7, with D perhaps matching TRBD2 (6 bases). The V and J ends lost 4 bases and 4 bases respectively, with 14 bases between them. Germline CDR1 SGHVS, CDR2 FNYEAQ. The CDR3 is 14 residues long. The CDR3 bases are TGTGCCAGCAGCTCCGGACCCGGGGGTTACGAGCAGTACTTC. Protein sequence: CASSSGPGGYEQYF.

This clone was seen a handful of times. The chain uses TRBV18 and TRBJ2-5; D may be TRBD2 (5 bases). Germline lookup yields CDR1 KGHSH and CDR2 LQKENI. V was trimmed by 1 base and J by 2 bases, leaving 14 bases between them. The length of the CDR3 is 16 residues. DNA for the CDR3: TGTGCCAGCTCACCACGTGAGCAGCGGAGTCAAGAGACCCAGTACTTC. As protein: CASSPREQRSQETQYF.

This clone was counted between two and nine times. The chain combines TRBV29-1 with TRBJ2-7; TRBD1 might be the D (6 bases). Germline assignment: CDR1 SQVTM and CDR2 ANQGSEA. V lost 4 bases to trimming and J lost 2 bases, with 9 bases between them. The CDR3 is made up of 12 amino acids. CDR3 nucleotides: TGCAGCGTTGCCGAGGGGGCCTACGAGCAGTACTTC. It is translated as CSVAEGAYEQYF.

Here the CDR3 reads CASSLVGTPYEQYF. CDR3 DNA sequence: TGTGCCAGCAGCTTAGTTGGTACACCCTACGAGCAGTACTTC. The chain is built from TRBV11-2 and TRBJ2-7; D call uncertain. CDR1 SGHAT and CDR2 FQNNGV come from the germline V gene. The CDR3 is 14 amino acids. Trimming left V 1 base short and J 2 bases short, with 9 bases between. The variable domain in full, completed from reference TRBV11-2 and TRBJ2-7, reads EAGVAQSPRYKIIEKRQSVAFWCNPISGHATLYWYQQILGQGPKLLIQFQNNGVVDDSQLPKDRFSAERLKGVDSTLKIQPAKLEDSAVYLCASSLVGTPYEQYFGPGTRLTVT.

The rearrangement uses TRBV28 and TRBJ1-6; D is perhaps TRBD1 (5 bases). This CDR3 comprises 16 residues. Germline CDR1 MDHEN, CDR2 SYDVKM. Trimming took off 3 bases at V and 10 bases at J, with 19 bases between the two ends. CDR3 nucleotide sequence: TGTGCCAGCAGTTTCCCAGTGTCGGGGGTAGGATCACCCCTCCACTTT. Its translation: CASSFPVSGVGSPLHF. The whole variable domain, remainder taken from reference TRBV28 and TRBJ1-6, is DVKVTQSSRYLVKRTGEKVFLECVQDMDHENMFWYRQDPGLGLRLIYFSYDVKMKEKGDIPEGYSVSREKKERFSLILESASTNQTSMYLCASSFPVSGVGSPLHFGNGTRLTVT.

This clone has more than one count but fewer than ten. The V and J genes are TRBV7-2 and TRBJ2-3; D gene unclear. V was cut by 5 bases and J by 8 bases, with 11 bases left in between. The germline gives CDR1 SGHTA, CDR2 FQGNSA. This CDR3 has 12 residues. The CDR3, as DNA: TGTGCCAGCAGCCTCGATCGCGGTACGCAGTATTTT. Translating it yields CASSLDRGTQYF.

This chain connects TRBV11-2 to TRBJ2-3, with 14 bases matching TRBD2. Germline CDR1 and CDR2: SGHAT and FQNNGV. The junction had 4 bases not matched to a gene; V was cut back by 4 bases and J by 1 base. The CDR3 is 17 amino acids. The CDR3 DNA follows: TGTGCCAGCAGCTCCTTGGGACTAGCGGGGGGCACAGATACGCAGTATTTT. The encoded protein is CASSSLGLAGGTDTQYF.

The chain carries TRBV7-4 and TRBJ1-6, with D possibly TRBD1 on 5 matching bases. Trimming removed 2 bases at V and 10 bases at J, with 12 bases between. CDR3 length equals 14 residues. CDR1 is SGHVT and CDR2 is SQSDAQ in the germline V gene. The CDR3 coding sequence is TGTGCCAGCAGCTTACCCAGGGTTTGGTCACCCCTCCACTTT. Protein sequence: CASSLPRVWSPLHF.

V gene TRBV2 combines with J gene TRBJ2-7, with a possible D match to TRBD2 (5 bases). The CDR3 contains 14 residues. Deletions cut 8 bases from V and 2 bases from J, with 16 bases between. Germline-derived CDR1 and CDR2 are SNHLY and FYNNEI. The CDR3 sequence is CASSATTNTYEQYF. The DNA of the CDR3 is TGTGCCAGCTCGGCAACGACTAATACCTACGAGCAGTACTTC.

This sequence joins TRBV6-5 and TRBJ1-6, with D perhaps matching TRBD1 (6 bases). V was cut by 0 bases and J by 9 bases, with 9 bases left in between. From germline, CDR1 is MNHEY and CDR2 SVGAGI. This CDR3 contains 14 residues. The CDR3 protein is CASSYSGGGSPLHF. CDR3 DNA sequence: TGTGCCAGCAGTTACTCAGGGGGGGGTTCACCCCTCCACTTT.

The gene calls are TRBV6-5 and TRBJ2-7, with 7 bases lining up with TRBD1. Germline CDR1 and CDR2: MNHEY and SVGAGI. J lost 4 bases, V lost 9 bases, and 6 bases had no gene match. This CDR3 is 12 amino acids long. The chain's CDR3 is CASRQGSYEQYF. The CDR3 DNA reads as TGTGCCAGTCGACAGGGTAGTTACGAGCAGTACTTC.

This clone was seen a handful of times. The chain links TRBV6-1 to TRBJ2-5; 7 nucleotides agree with TRBD1. The CDR3 has 12 residues. Germline CDR1 and CDR2: MNHNS and SASEGT. The V and J ends lost 5 bases and 5 bases, in that order; junction bases with no gene match: 2. The CDR3 loop reads CASSSQGETQYF. In DNA form, the CDR3 reads TGTGCCAGCAGTTCACAGGGGGAGACCCAGTACTTC.

This clone was counted a few times. The chain employs TRBV7-9 and TRBJ2-7; D gene unclear. The CDR3 covers 11 residues. Per germline, CDR1 SEHNR and CDR2 FQNEAQ (reference sequence). The ends were cut back, 4 bases at V and 5 bases at J, with 6 bases in the middle. The CDR3 sequence: CASSSANEQYF. CDR3 nucleotide sequence: TGTGCCAGCAGCTCTGCTAACGAGCAGTACTTC. Combining the CDR3 with reference TRBV7-9 and TRBJ2-7 gives the whole variable domain DTGVSQNPRHKITKRGQNVTFRCDPISEHNRLYWYRQTLGQGPEFLTYFQNEAQLEKSRLLSDRFSAERPKGSFSTLEIQRTEQGDSAMYLCASSSANEQYFGPGTRLTVT.

The V call is TRBV5-1, the J call TRBJ1-1; the D gene is possibly TRBD1 (5 bases). Trimming shortened V by 5 bases and J by 1 base, and 6 bases separated the two germline ends. The CDR3 runs to 12 residues. Germline CDR1 and CDR2: SGHRS and YFSETQ. The chain's CDR3 is CASRDRNTEAFF. The CDR3 nucleotides are TGCGCCAGCAGAGACAGGAACACTGAAGCTTTCTTT.

This chain joins TRBV4-3 and TRBJ2-7, with D unresolved. The V and J ends lost 0 bases and 9 bases respectively, with 15 bases between them. The CDR3 totals 14 residues. Germline V gives CDR1 LGHNA, CDR2 YSLEER. The CDR3 DNA sequence: TGCGCCAGCAGCCAAGATTACTCCCCTGGTGGGCAGTACTTC. This codes for CASSQDYSPGGQYF.

V gene TRBV5-1 combines with J gene TRBJ2-2; D remains unclear. The CDR3 spans 15 residues. Trimming shortened V by 4 bases and J by 0 bases, and 10 bases separated the two germline ends. Germline CDR1 SGHRS, CDR2 YFSETQ. This chain's CDR3 is CASSPGASNTGELFF. The CDR3 DNA sequence: TGCGCCAGCAGCCCCGGAGCTTCGAACACCGGGGAGCTGTTTTTT.

V gene TRBV19 combines with J gene TRBJ2-6; D is undetermined. Germline V gene sequence: CDR1 LNHDA, CDR2 SQIVND (reference sequence). Trimming pared 4 bases from V and 0 bases from J, leaving 10 bases between. This CDR3 has 16 amino acids. The CDR3 sequence: CASSRSTASGANVLTF. The CDR3 nucleotides read TGTGCCAGTAGTAGGTCCACAGCCTCTGGGGCCAACGTCCTGACTTTC.

V is TRBV2 and J is TRBJ2-5, with a tentative D call TRBD1 (7 bases). The CDR3 contains 17 residues. Germline loops: CDR1 SNHLY, CDR2 FYNNEI. The V end was cut by 5 bases, the J end by 1 base, with 20 bases between. CDR3 in amino acids: CASSRTNPRGAQETQYF. As DNA, the CDR3 is TGTGCCAGCAGTCGGACGAACCCCAGGGGGGCCCAAGAGACCCAGTACTTC. The variable domain in full, with the rest retrieved from reference TRBV2 and TRBJ2-5, is EPEVTQTPSHQVTQMGQEVILRCVPISNHLYFYWYRQILGQKVEFLVSFYNNEISEKSEIFDDQFSVERPDGSNFTLKIRSTKLEDSAMYFCASSRTNPRGAQETQYFGPGTRLLVL.

J is TRBJ2-7 and V is TRBV2; D might be TRBD2 (5 bases). Trimming shortened V by 2 bases and J by 13 bases, and 15 bases separated the two germline ends. This CDR3 has 12 amino acids. Germline lookup yields CDR1 SNHLY and CDR2 FYNNEI. The CDR3 protein is CASSEHLDGIYF. CDR3 bases: TGTGCCAGCAGTGAACATTTGGACGGGATTTACTTC.

In this sample, this clone turned up a few times. The chain joins TRBV27 to TRBJ2-7, with 11 bases identical to TRBD1. This CDR3 spans 14 amino acids. V was clipped by 7 bases and J by 3 bases; unmatched bases: 5. From germline, CDR1 is MNHEY and CDR2 SMNVEV (reference sequence). DNA for the CDR3: TGTGCCAGCACTTGGGGACAGGGGGACTACGAGCAGTACTTC. Its translation: CASTWGQGDYEQYF.

This chain links TRBV6-5 with TRBJ2-7, with TRBD2 as a possible D gene (5 bases). The ends were cut back, 6 bases at V and 3 bases at J, with 15 bases in the middle. Germline V gene data show CDR1 as MNHEY and CDR2 as SVGAGI. The CDR3 spans 14 residues. The CDR3 DNA reads as TGTGCCAGCAGCCTGAACCGAGGGAACTACGAGCAGTACTTC. It encodes CASSLNRGNYEQYF.

This clone was seen only a few times. CDR3 DNA sequence: TGTGCCAGCAGCTTGGGGGCAGGCCCACCGGGGGCCAACGTCCTGACTTTC. Amino acid sequence: CASSLGAGPPGANVLTF. The V gene is TRBV5-6, the J gene TRBJ2-6; no definite D call. V was pared by 0 bases and J by 4 bases, with 14 bases between. The germline CDR1 and CDR2 sequences are SGHDT and YYEEEE. The length of the CDR3 is 17 residues.

This sequence joins TRBV5-1 and TRBJ2-3; the D gene is possibly TRBD1 (5 bases). Germline V gives CDR1 SGHRS, CDR2 YFSETQ. The CDR3 contains 14 residues. The V end lost 0 bases, the J end lost 3 bases, and 8 bases lay between the germline ends. CDR3 in DNA: TGCGCCAGCAGCTTGGGAAGGGGAACAGATACGCAGTATTTT. This gives the protein CASSLGRGTDTQYF.